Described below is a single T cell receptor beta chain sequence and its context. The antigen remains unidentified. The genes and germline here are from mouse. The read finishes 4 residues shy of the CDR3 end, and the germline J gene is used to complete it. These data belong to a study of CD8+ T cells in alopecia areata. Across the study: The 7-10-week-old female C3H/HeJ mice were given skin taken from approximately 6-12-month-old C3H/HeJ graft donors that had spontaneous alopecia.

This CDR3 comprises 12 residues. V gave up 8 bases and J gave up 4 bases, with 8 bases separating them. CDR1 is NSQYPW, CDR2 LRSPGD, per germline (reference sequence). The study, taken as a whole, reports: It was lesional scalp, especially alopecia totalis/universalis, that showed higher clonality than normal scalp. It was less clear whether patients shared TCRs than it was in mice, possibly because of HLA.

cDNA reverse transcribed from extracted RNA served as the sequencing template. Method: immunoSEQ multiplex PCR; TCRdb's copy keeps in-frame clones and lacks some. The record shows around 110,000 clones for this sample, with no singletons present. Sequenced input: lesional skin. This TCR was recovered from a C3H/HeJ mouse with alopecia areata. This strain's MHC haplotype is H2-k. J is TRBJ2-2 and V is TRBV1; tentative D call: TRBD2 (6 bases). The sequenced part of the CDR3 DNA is TGCACCTGCTCGGGGGGCACCGGG. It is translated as CTCSGGTG. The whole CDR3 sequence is CTCSGGTGQLYF.